A selection of T cell receptor beta chains follows, all from one sample in a study of T cells in Graves' hyperthyroidism and ophthalmopathy. TCRdb re-derived calls from the multiplex PCR reads in MiXCR, one entry per CDR3 protein. The sample lists fewer than 250,000 distinct CDR3 sequences, about 17% seen once, with around 30% in the top ten. What was sequenced was blood. These receptors came from a woman under 30 with Graves' ophthalmopathy. The CDR3 runs from the conserved cysteine through the conserved F or W. The D gene is left open where the match is weak. The listing skips clone size in some rows; elsewhere it reads once, few, many or a size class.

>TRBJ2-7|TRBD2|many|TRBV6-1
CATARLAGGSHEQYF
TGTGCCACCGCCCGACTAGCGGGAGGGTCCCACGAGCAGTACTTC
>TRBJ2-7|.|many|TRBV7-6
CASSLADDRSYEQYF
TGTGCCAGCAGCTTAGCCGACGACAGGAGCTACGAGCAGTACTTC
>TRBJ2-5|TRBD2|many|TRBV7-8
CASSLVATRLAGQETQYF
TGTGCCAGCAGCTTAGTGGCGACGAGACTAGCGGGACAAGAGACCCAGTACTTC
>TRBJ2-1|TRBD2|many|TRBV7-9
CASSLVLAGHRDNEQFF
TGTGCCAGCAGCTTAGTACTAGCGGGCCATAGGGACAATGAGCAGTTCTTC
>TRBJ2-7|TRBD1|.|TRBV28
CASSLGTGDASSYEQYF
TGTGCCAGCAGTCTCGGGACAGGGGACGCGAGTTCCTACGAGCAGTACTTC
>TRBJ2-3|.|many|TRBV5-8
CASSLETPTDTQYF
TGTGCCAGCAGCTTGGAGACTCCTACAGATACGCAGTATTTT
>TRBJ2-4|.|many|TRBV28
CASSRLTGKIENIQYF
TGTGCCAGCAGTCGCCTGACAGGAAAAATTGAAAACATTCAGTACTTC
>TRBJ2-7|TRBD2|many|TRBV20-1
CSAHIAGTRAYEQYF
TGCAGTGCTCATATAGCCGGGACTAGAGCCTACGAGCAGTACTTC
>TRBJ1-1|.|many|TRBV14
CASSQDWFGATEAFF
TGTGCCAGCAGCCAAGATTGGTTCGGGGCCACTGAAGCTTTCTTT
>TRBJ2-1|TRBD2|many|TRBV12-3/TRBV12-4
CASSFDGGYNEQFF
TGTGCCAGCAGTTTCGACGGGGGGTACAATGAGCAGTTCTTC
>TRBJ1-4|TRBD1|.|TRBV20-1
CSASDTGGREKLFF
TGCAGTGCTAGCGACACAGGGGGCCGGGAAAAACTGTTTTTT
>TRBJ2-3|TRBD1|.|TRBV12-3/TRBV12-4
CASSSGQETDTQYF
TGTGCCAGCAGTTCAGGACAGGAGACAGATACGCAGTATTTT
>TRBJ1-1|.|.|TRBV7-2
CASSLIQWQAGAEAFF
TGTGCCAGCAGCTTAATTCAGTGGCAGGCGGGGGCCGAAGCTTTCTTT
>TRBJ2-1|.|many|TRBV19
CASSRGPGTLAYNEQFF
TGTGCCAGTAGCCGCGGACCCGGGACGTTAGCCTACAATGAGCAGTTCTTC
>TRBJ2-1|.|medium-sized|TRBV12-3/TRBV12-4
CASRLSGDNEQFF
TGTGCCAGCAGGCTATCAGGGGACAATGAGCAGTTCTTC
>TRBJ2-5|.|many|TRBV30
CAWSVLAGVQETQYF
TGTGCCTGGAGTGTACTGGCAGGGGTACAAGAGACCCAGTACTTC
>TRBJ1-2|TRBD1|many|TRBV6-2/TRBV6-3
CASRRDRVIGYTF
TGTGCCAGCAGGCGGGACAGAGTCATTGGCTACACCTTC